This TCR beta chain emerged from a study of T-cell reconstitution after alpha-beta-depleted transplantation in children. Unique molecular identifiers were used to barcode this TCRbeta library. TCRdb redid the calling of the PCR reads with MiXCR, one entry per CDR3 protein. The sample records some 390,000 distinct CDR3 sequences, just over 20% being singletons. From germline, CDR1 is SQVTM and CDR2 ANQGSEA. V shed 5 bases and J shed 10 bases, with 14 bases lying between them. The CDR3 runs 11 residues. The rearrangement uses TRBV29-1 and TRBJ1-1, with a tentative D call TRBD1 (6 bases). The starting material was PBMCs from the stem cell graft donor, obtained from the stem cell graft. This TCR came from a human donor who donated a stem cell graft to a child with acute myeloid leukemia. CDR3: CSVSRTVGAFF. The CDR3 bases are TGCAGCGTTTCCCGGACAGTCGGAGCTTTCTTT.